This TCR beta chain stems from a study of control samples from healthy donors and cancer patients. Assay: immunoSEQ multiplex PCR; the TCRdb copy retains only in-frame clones and omits some. The sample has about 100,000 clones, more than 85% seen once; the top ten hold more than 15%. V lost 8 bases to trimming and J lost 7 bases, with 21 bases between them. The CDR3 extends over 15 amino acids. The germline gives CDR1 LNHDA, CDR2 SQIVND (reference sequence). This chain joins TRBV19 and TRBJ1-5, with a weak D call TRBD1 (5 bases). Sequencing used blood. The sequence was obtained from a woman between 50 and 59 years old in good health. CDR3 DNA: TGTGCCAGTGGATCACCGGGACTCACGGTACAGCCCCAGCATTTT. Translated, it gives CASGSPGLTVQPQHF.